Each of the 11 T cell receptor beta chains below was sequenced from the same sample in a study of blood T cell repertoires in COVID-19. Sequencing used immunoSEQ multiplex PCR; TCRdb keeps in-frame clones, though not all of them. The sample includes roughly 150,000 clones, less than 80% of them seen just once. What was sequenced was PBMCs or T cells enriched from blood (not recorded which). All receptors derive from a woman aged 70-85 years in a cohort exposed to, infected with or recovered from COVID-19 (not recorded which).

This chain uses TRBV3-1 (or the pseudogene TRBV3-2) with TRBJ2-5, with D possibly matching TRBD1 (6 bases). The CDR3 sequence is 13 residues long. Germline lookup yields CDR1 LGHDT and CDR2 YNNKEL (reference sequence). V shed 1 base and J shed 5 bases, with 8 bases lying between them. As DNA, the CDR3 is TGTGCCAGCAGCCAAGTGAGGGGGGAGACCCAGTACTTC. Translation: CASSQVRGETQYF.

The sample holds a few counts of this clone. J is TRBJ1-6 and V is TRBV7-2; TRBD1 agrees at 9 bases. CDR1 and CDR2 from the germline V gene are SGHTA and FQGNSA. CDR3 size: 15 residues. The ends lost 4 bases at V and 7 bases at J; junction bases unmatched: 5. In DNA, the CDR3 is TGTGCCAGCAGCTACGGGACAGGGTTGAATTCACCCCTCCACTTT. Translation: CASSYGTGLNSPLHF.

This chain connects TRBV13 to TRBJ2-1; D gene uncertain. The CDR3 loop spans 17 amino acids. V was clipped by 2 bases and J by 0 bases, with 14 bases between them. CDR1 PRHDT and CDR2 FYEKMQ come from the germline V gene (reference sequence). For the CDR3, the DNA is TGTGCCAGCAGCTTACTGGGCAGTTACAGCTCCTACAATGAGCAGTTCTTC. Residues: CASSLLGSYSSYNEQFF. Based on the CDR3 plus reference TRBV13 and TRBJ2-1, the full variable domain is AAGVIQSPRHLIKEKRETATLKCYPIPRHDTVYWYQQGPGQDPQFLISFYEKMQSDKGSIPDRFSAQQFSDYHSELNMSSLELGDSALYFCASSLLGSYSSYNEQFFGPGTRLTVL.

The chain combines TRBV27 with TRBJ2-1; TRBD2 is a possible D gene (5 bases). This CDR3 has 11 residues. V lost 4 bases to trimming and J lost 7 bases, with 5 bases between them. Germline CDR1 MNHEY, CDR2 SMNVEV (reference sequence). CDR3: CASSSGNEQFF. For the CDR3, the DNA is TGTGCCAGCAGTTCGGGGAATGAGCAGTTCTTC.

This clone was recorded only once. This chain uses TRBV28 with TRBJ1-6, with a tentative D call TRBD1 (5 bases). V was cut by 10 bases and J by 10 bases, with 17 bases left in between. This CDR3 has 13 residues. Germline V lookup: CDR1 MDHEN, CDR2 SYDVKM. CDR3 sequence: CAISRVVGSPLHF. The CDR3 DNA reads TGTGCCATCTCCAGGGTCGTTGGGTCACCCCTCCACTTT.

This sequence joins TRBV4-3 and TRBJ2-7; 9 bases map to TRBD1. Trimming at V came to 2 bases and at J to 4 bases, leaving 3 bases not matched to a gene. CDR1 is LGHNA, CDR2 YSLEER, per germline. The CDR3 extends over 14 amino acids. CDR3 coding DNA: TGCGCCAGCAGCCAACATGGGACAGGGTACGAGCAGTACTTC. Translation: CASSQHGTGYEQYF.

The CDR3 region is CASSLVGANVLTF. The CDR3 DNA reads as TGCGCCAGCAGCTTGGTAGGGGCCAACGTCCTGACTTTC. This chain links TRBV5-1 with TRBJ2-6, with D hard to call. V lost 0 bases and J lost 4, with 2 bases in between. The CDR3 sequence is 13 residues long. CDR1 is SGHRS, CDR2 YFSETQ, per germline.

This clone was detected many times. The chain is built from TRBV14 and TRBJ1-5; maybe TRBD1 (5 bases). Germline V gives CDR1 SGHDN, CDR2 FVKESK. The germline V and J ends were trimmed by 5 bases and 5 bases, with 10 bases remaining between them. CDR3 length: 13 residues. The CDR3 nucleotides are TGTGCCAGCAGCAAAGGGGACTATCAGCCCCAGCATTTT. It is translated as CASSKGDYQPQHF.

This chain links TRBV5-1 with TRBJ1-1; 9 nucleotides align to TRBD1. Unmatched junction bases numbered 8, after V lost 4 bases and J lost 4 bases. The length of the CDR3 is 15 residues. Germline loops: CDR1 SGHRS, CDR2 YFSETQ. CDR3 residues: CASSPLGQGSTEAFF. The CDR3 DNA sequence: TGCGCCAGCAGCCCCTTAGGACAGGGGTCCACTGAAGCTTTCTTT.

This clone has just a few counts. The chain links TRBV7-8 to TRBJ2-7; no definite D call. There are 15 residues in the CDR3. The V gene lost 5 bases and the J gene lost 2 bases, with 16 bases spanning the gap. The germline CDR1 and CDR2 sequences are SGHVS and FQNEAQ. For the CDR3, the DNA is TGTGCCAGCAGCCCCCTATTCCGTTCCCCCTACGAGCAGTACTTC. It yields the protein CASSPLFRSPYEQYF.

V is TRBV11-2 and J is TRBJ2-7; TRBD1 might be the D (5 bases). CDR1 and CDR2 (germline): SGHAT, FQNNGV. The CDR3 contains 15 residues. The V and J ends lost 5 bases and 2 bases respectively, with 16 bases between them. CDR3 nucleotide sequence: TGTGCCAGCAGCCCCAACCCGACAGCCCCCTACGAGCAGTACTTC. Protein: CASSPNPTAPYEQYF.